This TCR beta chain was found in a study of blood T cell repertoires in COVID-19. Sequenced by immunoSEQ multiplex PCR; TCRdb stores in-frame clones only, minus some. The data contain 150,000 to 170,000 clones, around 90% of them singletons. This clone was picked up one time. CDR1 KGHSH and CDR2 LQKENI come from the germline V gene. This CDR3 is 15 amino acids long. Trimming stripped 0 bases from V and 1 base from J, with 10 bases between. The sequence was obtained from a man over 45 with acute or convalescent COVID-19. The sequenced material came from peripheral blood. The chain recombines TRBV18 with TRBJ2-7, with D possibly TRBD2 on 6 matching bases. CDR3 DNA sequence: TGTGCCAGCTCACCACCGGCTCGGGGGTCCTACGAGCAGTACTTC. This gives the protein CASSPPARGSYEQYF.